This T cell receptor (beta chain) originates from a study of blood T cell repertoires in COVID-19. Study background: The cDNA or gDNA used as material had been derived from T cells, B-cell-depleted T cells, or PBMCs.

In the original processing: Using reference gene primer amplification, nucleated cell counts were estimated. The table came from immunoSEQ multiplex PCR; TCRdb's copy has only in-frame clones and leaves some out. The D gene and trimming were derived from the DNA, and the V and J assignments and clone size from that table. The profile shows about 55,000 clones, approximately 85% of them singletons. The CDR3 runs 13 residues. From germline, CDR1 is SGHKS and CDR2 YYEKEE (reference sequence). V lost 4 bases to trimming and J lost 8 bases; unmatched junction nucleotides: 7. The rearrangement uses TRBV5-5 and TRBJ1-1, with TRBD1 matching over 8 bases. Input material: peripheral blood. This TCR was recovered from a human donor in a cohort sampled during active COVID-19. This CDR3 is CASSGPQGAEAFF. CDR3 sequence (DNA): TGTGCCAGCAGCGGACCCCAGGGGGCGGAAGCTTTCTTT.